The 15 T cell receptor beta chains given below trace back to one sample, sequenced in a study of cytomegalovirus exposure and HLA in healthy donors. Researchers ran the PCR with 60 Vbeta and 13 Jbeta primers. Repertoires were generated with immunoSEQ multiplex PCR, while TCRdb's copy carries only in-frame clones and drops some. This sample carries some 99,000 clones, around 73% of them seen once, and the ten largest clones take roughly 8%. The source material was PBMCs. These receptor sequences come from a man between 40 and 49 years old in good health and CMV-seronegative.

The chain links TRBV6-6 to TRBJ1-5; 7 nucleotides align to TRBD1. CDR1 is MNHNY, CDR2 SVGAGI, per germline (reference sequence). V shed 6 bases, J shed 6 bases, and the junction held 5 bases outside the gene matches. CDR3 length equals 13 residues. The chain's CDR3 is CASSWDRGQPQHF. The CDR3 DNA reads as TGTGCCAGCAGCTGGGACAGAGGTCAGCCCCAGCATTTT.

The CDR3 sequence: CASSYRQGNYEQYF. The CDR3 DNA follows: TGTGCCAGCAGTTACCGTCAGGGGAACTACGAGCAGTACTTC. J is TRBJ2-5 and V is TRBV6-5; possibly TRBD1 for D (6 bases). The J call may be incorrect, as the DNA end agrees better with TRBJ2-7. Germline V CDR1 and CDR2: MNHEY, SVGAGI. This CDR3 has 14 amino acids.

J is TRBJ1-2 and V is TRBV6-1; TRBD1 aligns across 8 bases. Trimming cost V 2 bases and J 4 bases; bases outside gene matches: 0. The germline V gene has CDR1 MNHNS and CDR2 SASEGT. The CDR3 length is 13 residues. The chain's CDR3 is CASSETGGYGYTF. CDR3 nucleotides: TGTGCCAGCAGTGAAACAGGGGGCTATGGCTACACCTTC.

This sequence joins TRBV27 and TRBJ2-5; 10 bases match TRBD1. Germline trimming cut 3 bases from V and 5 bases from J; bases unmatched to any gene: 6. This CDR3 comprises 15 residues. CDR1 and CDR2 from the germline V gene are MNHEY and SMNVEV (reference sequence). The CDR3, as DNA: TGTGCCAGCAGTTTCGGGACAGGGGTCAGGGAGACCCAGTACTTC. It encodes CASSFGTGVRETQYF.

V usage is TRBV11-2 and J usage is TRBJ1-1, with TRBD1 identical over 8 bases. Trimming removed 5 bases from V and 5 bases from J; junction bases left unmatched: 7. CDR3 length equals 14 residues. The germline V gene encodes CDR1 SGHAT and CDR2 FQNNGV. The CDR3 DNA follows: TGTGCCAGCAGCCCCGGGACAGGCTTAACTGAAGCTTTCTTT. This codes for CASSPGTGLTEAFF. Full variable domain (missing parts from reference TRBV11-2 and TRBJ1-1): EAGVAQSPRYKIIEKRQSVAFWCNPISGHATLYWYQQILGQGPKLLIQFQNNGVVDDSQLPKDRFSAERLKGVDSTLKIQPAKLEDSAVYLCASSPGTGLTEAFFGQGTRLTVV.

V usage is TRBV4-1 and J usage is TRBJ2-3, with 8 bases fitting TRBD1. This CDR3 spans 18 amino acids. The germline gives CDR1 MGHRA, CDR2 YSYEKL. The V segment lost 0 bases and the J segment 3 bases; nucleotides outside the gene matches: 11. This CDR3 reads CASSQDPQGAGGTDTQYF. As DNA, the CDR3 is TGCGCCAGCAGCCAAGACCCGCAGGGGGCAGGAGGGACAGATACGCAGTATTTT.

The rearrangement uses TRBV7-9 and TRBJ1-4, with a possible D match to TRBD1 (5 bases). V gave up 1 base and J gave up 4 bases, with 10 bases separating them. The CDR3 covers 15 residues. Looked up from germline, CDR1 is SEHNR and CDR2 is FQNEAQ (reference sequence). CDR3 sequence reads: CASSLEGQVNEKLFF. CDR3 in DNA: TGTGCCAGCAGCTTAGAGGGGCAGGTTAATGAAAAACTGTTTTTT.

V and J are TRBV10-2 and TRBJ2-7; D ambiguous. V dropped 3 bases and J dropped 6 bases, with 6 bases sitting between them. The V gene's germline CDR1 is WSHSY and CDR2 SAAADI. The CDR3 covers 11 residues. In DNA, the CDR3 is TGCGCCAGCAGTGACCTTCGCGAGCAGTACTTC. Its translation is CASSDLREQYF.

This sequence joins TRBV15 and TRBJ2-5; no firm D call. CDR1 and CDR2 (germline): LNHNV, YYDKDF (reference sequence). V lost 5 bases to trimming and J lost 4 bases, with 5 bases between them. CDR3 length: 11 amino acids. The CDR3 region has the DNA TGTGCCACCAGCGAGTTAGAGACCCAGTACTTC. This sequence encodes CATSELETQYF. The full variable domain, rest sourced from reference TRBV15 and TRBJ2-5, is DAMVIQNPRYQVTQFGKPVTLSCSQTLNHNVMYWYQQKSSQAPKLLFHYYDKDFNNEADTPDNFQSRRPNTSFCFLDIRSPGLGDTAMYLCATSELETQYFGPGTRLLVL.

This chain joins TRBV30 and TRBJ1-3; D ambiguous. This CDR3 contains 12 residues. The V gene's germline CDR1 is GTSNPN and CDR2 SVGIG (reference sequence). Trimming took 0 bases from V and 4 from J, leaving 4 bases between them. Here the CDR3 DNA reads TGTGCCTGGAGTGTACAGGGAAACACCATATATTTT. It encodes CAWSVQGNTIYF.

This sequence joins TRBV5-1 and TRBJ2-3, with a possible D match to TRBD2 (7 bases). Trimming took off 4 bases at V and 6 bases at J, with 21 bases between the two ends. This CDR3 is 16 amino acids long. CDR1 is SGHRS and CDR2 is YFSETQ in the germline V gene. The CDR3 is CASSPTGRGGTDTQYF. The CDR3 DNA follows: TGCGCCAGCAGCCCGACAGGCCGCGGGGGTACGGATACGCAGTATTTT. The full variable domain, rest sourced from reference TRBV5-1 and TRBJ2-3, is KAGVTQTPRYLIKTRGQQVTLSCSPISGHRSVSWYQQTPGQGLQFLFEYFSETQRNKGNFPGRFSGRQFSNSRSEMNVSTLELGDSALYLCASSPTGRGGTDTQYFGPGTRLTVL.

In its sample, this clone was seen a few times. The chain uses TRBV15 and TRBJ2-1; a weak D match, TRBD1 (6 bases). Trimming shortened V by 0 bases and J by 7 bases, and 13 bases separated the two germline ends. Germline V CDR1 and CDR2: LNHNV, YYDKDF (reference sequence). CDR3 size: 15 residues. CDR3 nucleotides: TGTGCCACCAGCAGAGACAGGGGTGTAGGAAATGAGCAGTTCTTC. Translation: CATSRDRGVGNEQFF.

The chain links TRBV28 to TRBJ1-3; no clear D gene. Per the germline V gene, CDR1 is MDHEN and CDR2 is SYDVKM. This CDR3 has 15 amino acids. Trimming left V 7 bases short and J 3 bases short, with 16 bases between. The CDR3 DNA is TGTGCCAGCACTCGGTTTAGAGGTGGTGGAAACACCATATATTTT. Amino acid sequence: CASTRFRGGGNTIYF.

The rearrangement joins TRBV2 to TRBJ1-1; the D is unclear. Germline V gene data show CDR1 as SNHLY and CDR2 as FYNNEI. This CDR3 is built from 14 residues. Trimming cost V 4 bases and J 1 base, with 10 bases left between them. This CDR3 reads CASSGMTQNTEAFF. CDR3 nucleotides: TGTGCCAGCAGTGGGATGACACAGAACACTGAAGCTTTCTTT. The full variable domain, rest sourced from reference TRBV2 and TRBJ1-1, is EPEVTQTPSHQVTQMGQEVILRCVPISNHLYFYWYRQILGQKVEFLVSFYNNEISEKSEIFDDQFSVERPDGSNFTLKIRSTKLEDSAMYFCASSGMTQNTEAFFGQGTRLTVV.

The chain recombines TRBV11-2 with TRBJ2-2, with 7 bases fitting TRBD2. The CDR3 extends over 14 amino acids. J lost 5 bases, V lost 3 bases, and 3 bases had no gene match. Germline V gene lookup returns CDR1 SGHAT and CDR2 FQNNGV. The CDR3 is CASSFSGWTGELFF. In DNA, the CDR3 is TGTGCCAGCAGCTTTAGCGGGTGGACCGGGGAGCTGTTTTTT.